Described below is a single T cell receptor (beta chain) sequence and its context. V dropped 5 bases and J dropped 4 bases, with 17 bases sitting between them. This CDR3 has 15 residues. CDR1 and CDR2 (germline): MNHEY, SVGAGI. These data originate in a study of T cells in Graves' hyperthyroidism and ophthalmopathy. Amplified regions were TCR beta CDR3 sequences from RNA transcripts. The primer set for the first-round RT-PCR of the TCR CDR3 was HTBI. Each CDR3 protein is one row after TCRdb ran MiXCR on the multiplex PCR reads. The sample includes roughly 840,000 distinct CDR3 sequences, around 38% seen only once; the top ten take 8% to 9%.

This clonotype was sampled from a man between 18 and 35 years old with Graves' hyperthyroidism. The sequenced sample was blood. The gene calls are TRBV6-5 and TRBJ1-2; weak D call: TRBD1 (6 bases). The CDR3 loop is CASSDPTGPGYGYTF. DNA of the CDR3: TGTGCCAGCAGTGACCCGACAGGACCGGGCTATGGCTACACCTTC.